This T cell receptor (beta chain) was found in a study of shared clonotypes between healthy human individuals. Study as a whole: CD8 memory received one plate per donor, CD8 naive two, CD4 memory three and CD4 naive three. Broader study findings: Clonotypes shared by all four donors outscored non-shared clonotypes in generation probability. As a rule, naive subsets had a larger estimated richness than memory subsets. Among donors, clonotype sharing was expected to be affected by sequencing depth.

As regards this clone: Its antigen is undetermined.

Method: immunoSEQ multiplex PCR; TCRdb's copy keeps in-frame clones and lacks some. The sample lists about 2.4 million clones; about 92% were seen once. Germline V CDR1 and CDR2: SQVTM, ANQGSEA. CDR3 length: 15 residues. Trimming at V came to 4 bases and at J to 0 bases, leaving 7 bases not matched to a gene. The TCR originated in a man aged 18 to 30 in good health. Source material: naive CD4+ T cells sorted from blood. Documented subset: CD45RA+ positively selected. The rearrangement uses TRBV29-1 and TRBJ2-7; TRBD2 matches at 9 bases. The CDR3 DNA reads TGCAGCGTTGCGCCTAGCGGGATCAGCTCCTACGAGCAGTACTTC. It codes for CSVAPSGISSYEQYF.